This paragraph covers one T cell receptor beta chain sequence. The data belong to a study of T cell responses to AZD1222 COVID-19 vaccine. V lost 7 bases to trimming and J lost 0 bases, with 9 bases between them. The germline gives CDR1 LNHDA, CDR2 SQIVND (reference sequence). The CDR3 loop spans 13 amino acids. Method: immunoSEQ multiplex PCR; TCRdb's copy keeps in-frame clones and lacks some. This table has about 67,000 clones, less than 90% appearing once. The chain combines TRBV19 with TRBJ1-2; D unclear. This sequence originates from an adult in good health. Sequencing was performed on peripheral blood, taken on day 0 of AZD1222 vaccination. Here the CDR3 DNA reads TGTGCCAGTAAAAAGGATACTAACTATGGCTACACCTTC. This sequence encodes CASKKDTNYGYTF.